These 30 T cell receptor beta chains share one sample of origin, sequenced in a study of shared clonotypes between healthy human individuals. The method was immunoSEQ multiplex PCR; TCRdb's version includes in-frame clones alone and lacks a portion of them. The data show some 900,000 clones, less than 85% seen once. Specimen: memory CD4+ T cells sorted from blood. The subset: CD45RA-negative fraction. The receptors here all came from a man younger than 30 in good health.

The rearrangement links TRBV18 to TRBJ1-4; 8 bases are shared with TRBD1. The germline V gene encodes CDR1 KGHSH and CDR2 LQKENI. The CDR3 sequence is 14 residues long. The V gene end was trimmed by 3 bases and the J gene end by 8 bases; junction bases not matched to a gene: 5. The CDR3 coding sequence is TGTGCCAGCTCACCCAGGGGGCAAGTCGAAAAACTGTTTTTT. This encodes CASSPRGQVEKLFF.

CDR3 sequence (DNA): TGTGCCAGCAGCAAAGCTTACAGGCGATATGGCTACACCTTC. Its protein product is CASSKAYRRYGYTF. The chain carries TRBV21-1 and TRBJ1-2; the DNA was not used to check the table's D call, TRBD1. TRBV21-1 is given as a pseudogene. This CDR3 is built from 14 residues.

The rearrangement links TRBV7-2 to TRBJ2-1; D is uncertain. The V gene's germline CDR1 is SGHTA and CDR2 FQGNSA. The CDR3 length is 16 residues. The ends were cut back, 5 bases at V and 3 bases at J, with 17 bases in the middle. CDR3 in DNA: TGTGCCAGCAGCGGCCACGCTGTCCCCTACTACAATGAGCAGTTCTTC. Translated, it gives CASSGHAVPYYNEQFF.

This chain links TRBV27 with TRBJ1-6; D remains unclear. The CDR3 loop spans 14 amino acids. Deletions cut 3 bases from V and 7 bases from J, with 10 bases between. Per the germline V gene, CDR1 is MNHEY and CDR2 is SMNVEV (reference sequence). CDR3 DNA sequence: TGTGCCAGCAGTTTCCGGACGCGGAATTCACCCCTCCACTTT. Residues: CASSFRTRNSPLHF.

This clone has a handful of counts. V usage is TRBV11-3 and J usage is TRBJ1-2; 10 bases are shared with TRBD1. The germline V gene encodes CDR1 SGHNT and CDR2 YENEEA. This CDR3 contains 17 residues. Germline trimming cut 1 base from V and 1 base from J; bases unmatched to any gene: 6. CDR3 residues: CASSLGRDRGSNYGYTF. CDR3 nucleotide sequence: TGTGCCAGCAGCTTAGGCCGGGACAGGGGAAGTAACTATGGCTACACCTTC.

V and J are TRBV6-4 and TRBJ1-6; D unresolved. Per the germline V gene, CDR1 is MRHNA and CDR2 is SNTAGT. The ends were cut back, 3 bases at V and 7 bases at J, with 13 bases in the middle. The CDR3 extends over 15 amino acids. CDR3 coding DNA: TGTGCCAGCAGTGATATCCAGAACGTAAATTCACCCCTCCACTTT. Its translation is CASSDIQNVNSPLHF.

V usage is TRBV19 and J usage is TRBJ2-7, with D possibly being TRBD1 or TRBD2 (5 bases each). Per the germline V gene, CDR1 is LNHDA and CDR2 is SQIVND (reference sequence). Trimming took off 6 bases at V and 6 bases at J, with 15 bases between the two ends. This CDR3 has 13 residues. DNA for the CDR3: TGTGCCAGTAGCTGGGACCTGAAGGGCGAGCAGTACTTC. Protein sequence: CASSWDLKGEQYF.

This clone was observed a few times. This rearrangement joins TRBV6-1 to TRBJ2-2; tentatively, D is TRBD1 (6 bases). Per germline, CDR1 MNHNS and CDR2 SASEGT. The CDR3 consists of 15 residues. V was clipped by 8 bases and J by 4 bases, with 17 bases between them. The CDR3 bases are TGTGCCAGCGTTTTTGAACAGGGCGGCACCGGGGAGCTGTTTTTT. It translates to CASVFEQGGTGELFF.

The rearrangement joins TRBV5-1 to TRBJ2-3; TRBD2 agrees at 13 bases. This CDR3 comprises 16 residues. Trimming took 4 bases from V and 3 from J; bases not matched to a gene: 5. Germline assignment: CDR1 SGHRS and CDR2 YFSETQ. Written as DNA, the CDR3 is TGCGCCAGCAGCGAAGGACTAGCGGGAGCTACAGATACGCAGTATTTT. As protein: CASSEGLAGATDTQYF.

This chain joins TRBV27 and TRBJ1-2; D is ambiguous. The CDR3 length is 16 residues. Per germline, CDR1 MNHEY and CDR2 SMNVEV (reference sequence). The V and J ends lost 3 bases and 0 bases respectively, with 14 bases between them. CDR3 in amino acids: CASSFSGSVPNYGYTF. For the CDR3, the DNA is TGTGCCAGCAGTTTCTCCGGGTCGGTCCCTAACTATGGCTACACCTTC.

The rearrangement uses TRBV30 and TRBJ1-2; the D gene is possibly TRBD1 (5 bases). CDR1 and CDR2 from the germline V gene are GTSNPN and SVGIG (reference sequence). This CDR3 region has 16 residues. Trimming pared 0 bases from V and 0 bases from J, leaving 14 bases between. CDR3 bases: TGTGCCTGGAGTGTACTTTGGGGGGTTACTAACTATGGCTACACCTTC. Translating it yields CAWSVLWGVTNYGYTF. Full variable domain (missing parts from reference TRBV30 and TRBJ1-2): SQTIHQWPATLVQPVGSPLSLECTVEGTSNPNLYWYRQAAGRGLQLLFYSVGIGQISSEVPQNLSASRPQDRQFILSSKKLLLSDSGFYLCAWSVLWGVTNYGYTFGSGTRLTVV.

Here the CDR3 reads CASSLVDSHEQYF. As DNA, the CDR3 is TGTGCCAGCAGCTTGGTGGACAGTCACGAGCAGTACTTC. This sequence joins TRBV5-4 and TRBJ2-7; TRBD1 is a possible D gene (6 bases). There are 13 residues in the CDR3. Trimming took off 0 bases at V and 5 bases at J, with 9 bases between the two ends. Germline values: CDR1 SGHNT, CDR2 YYREEE (reference sequence).

The rearrangement links TRBV6-1 to TRBJ2-7; 8 positions agree with TRBD2. Germline assignment: CDR1 MNHNS and CDR2 SASEGT. V lost 4 bases, J lost 7 bases, and 6 bases stayed unmatched. This CDR3 has 13 residues. The CDR3 loop reads CASSVREGGEQYF. As DNA, the CDR3 is TGTGCCAGCAGTGTACGGGAGGGAGGGGAGCAGTACTTC.

There are a few counts of this clone. The sample holds other DNA sequences that translate to the same CDR3. The chain couples TRBV5-1 to TRBJ2-7, with D uncertain. The CDR3 totals 14 residues. Germline CDR1 is SGHRS and CDR2 is YFSETQ. The ends were cut back, 0 bases at V and 4 bases at J, with 11 bases in the middle. The CDR3 nucleotides are TGCGCCAGCAGCTTGGGCAGTAGCCTTTACGAGCAGTACTTC. Translating gives CASSLGSSLYEQYF.

As to this clone: Compared with germline, one end of the junction differs, possibly owing to a read error. Other nucleotide sequences in the sample specify the same CDR3. V is TRBV7-7 and J is TRBJ1-1; D is uncertain. The CDR3 runs 13 residues. Looked up from germline, CDR1 is SSHAT and CDR2 is FNYEAQ (reference sequence). The CDR3 nucleotides are TGTGCTAGCAGCTTAGAGGCAAACACTGAAGCTTTCTTT. Amino acids: CASSLEANTEAFF.

The chain joins TRBV6-5 to TRBJ2-7; TRBD1 aligns across 9 bases. V shed 6 bases and J 5 bases; nucleotides not matched to a gene: 5. Per germline, CDR1 MNHEY and CDR2 SVGAGI. The length of the CDR3 is 13 residues. CDR3 nucleotides: TGTGCCAGCAGCCGGGACAGGGTGGACGAGCAGTACTTC. Translation gives CASSRDRVDEQYF.

The gene calls are TRBV27 and TRBJ1-2; possibly TRBD1 for D (5 bases). The length of the CDR3 is 13 residues. In germline, CDR1 is MNHEY, CDR2 SMNVEV (reference sequence). V was trimmed by 6 bases and J by 6 bases, leaving 14 bases between them. DNA for the CDR3: TGTGCCAGCAGGGCAGGGCGTTGGGATGGCTACACCTTC. Translation: CASRAGRWDGYTF.

V is TRBV10-1 and J is TRBJ2-5; 10 bases line up with TRBD1. Germline V gives CDR1 WNHNN, CDR2 SYGVQD (reference sequence). J was trimmed by 1 base and V by 6 bases; bases with no gene match: 2. The CDR3 extends over 14 amino acids. CDR3 amino acids: CASSGDRGQETQYF. CDR3 nucleotide sequence: TGCGCCAGCAGCGGGGACAGGGGCCAAGAGACCCAGTACTTC.

This clone was observed once. As DNA, the CDR3 is TGCAGCGTTCAGGGGTGGTGGGCAGATACGCAGTATTTT. Translating gives CSVQGWWADTQYF. The chain employs TRBV29-1 and TRBJ2-3, with D possibly matching TRBD1 (6 bases). CDR3 length equals 13 residues. Germline V gene data show CDR1 as SQVTM and CDR2 as ANQGSEA. The germline V and J ends were trimmed by 5 bases and 4 bases, with 13 bases remaining between them.

About this clone itself: Other DNA sequences in the sample encode the same CDR3. The chain combines TRBV5-1 with TRBJ2-5; no clear D. CDR3 length: 13 residues. CDR1 SGHRS and CDR2 YFSETQ come from the germline V gene. Between the trimmed V and J ends, which lost 4 bases and 5 bases, there was a span of 12 bases. CDR3 sequence reads: CASSLDEWETQYF. CDR3 DNA sequence: TGCGCCAGCAGCCTCGACGAGTGGGAGACCCAGTACTTC.

This clone was counted once. V and J are TRBV9 and TRBJ2-5; D is possibly TRBD2 (5 bases). Between the trimmed V and J ends, which lost 0 bases and 4 bases, there was a span of 13 bases. This CDR3 comprises 15 residues. The germline V gene encodes CDR1 SGDLS and CDR2 YYNGEE. The CDR3 region has the DNA TGTGCCAGCAGCGTAGGGGTAGCGATGGGAGAGACCCAGTACTTC. Encoded protein: CASSVGVAMGETQYF.

The CDR3 loop reads CASSLAGTVGSTNEKLFF. The CDR3, as DNA: TGTGCCAGCAGCTTAGCTGGCACAGTGGGCTCAACTAATGAAAAACTGTTTTTT. The chain has TRBV7-2 and TRBJ1-4; D uncertain. Germline CDR1 reads SGHTA; CDR2 reads FQGNSA. This CDR3 comprises 18 residues. Between the trimmed V and J ends, which lost 0 bases and 0 bases, there was a span of 14 bases.

The chain uses TRBV19 and TRBJ1-5; 7 nucleotides line up with TRBD1. The CDR3 has 16 amino acids. V was clipped by 3 bases and J by 7 bases; unmatched bases: 12. Looked up from germline, CDR1 is LNHDA and CDR2 is SQIVND (reference sequence). DNA of the CDR3: TGTGCCAGTAGTATCCTACAGGGGAACTGGGGACAGCCCCAGCATTTT. Its translation is CASSILQGNWGQPQHF.

The chain recombines TRBV4-3 with TRBJ2-3; no definite D call. CDR1 is LGHNA and CDR2 is YSLEER in the germline V gene. The CDR3 sequence is 14 residues long. V gave up 0 bases and J gave up 3 bases, with 7 bases separating them. The DNA for the CDR3 is TGCGCCAGCAGCCAAGACGGCAGAACAGATACGCAGTATTTT. Translation: CASSQDGRTDTQYF.

This clone was seen a single time. J is TRBJ2-1 and V is TRBV5-1, with 13 bases fitting TRBD2. The length of the CDR3 is 18 residues. The V and J ends lost 4 bases and 9 bases, in that order; junction bases with no gene match: 16. CDR1 SGHRS and CDR2 YFSETQ come from the germline V gene. In nucleotides, the CDR3 is TGCGCCAGCAGCCTGCAAAGCACCACTAGCGGGGGGGCAGTTGAGCAGTTCTTC. It translates to CASSLQSTTSGGAVEQFF.

The chain carries TRBV18 and TRBJ1-2; the match to TRBD1 covers 9 bases. The CDR3 spans 15 residues. Germline V gene lookup returns CDR1 KGHSH and CDR2 LQKENI. V shed 6 bases, J shed 6 bases, and the junction held 11 bases outside the gene matches. The CDR3, as DNA: TGTGCCAGCTCTGCCACAGGGGGCGGCGACCATGGCTACACCTTC. Translating gives CASSATGGGDHGYTF. The full variable domain, rest sourced from reference TRBV18 and TRBJ1-2, is NAGVMQNPRHLVRRRGQEARLRCSPMKGHSHVYWYRQLPEEGLKFMVYLQKENIIDESGMPKERFSAEFPKEGPSILRIQQVVRGDSAAYFCASSATGGGDHGYTFGSGTRLTVV.

CDR3 loop: CAAGAASYYNSPLHF. The CDR3 nucleotides read TGTGCCGCGGGGGCAGCGAGTTACTATAATTCACCCCTCCACTTT. V gene TRBV28 combines with J gene TRBJ1-6, with D possibly being TRBD1 (6 bases). V was cut by 11 bases and J by 3 bases, with 17 bases left in between. Germline assignment: CDR1 MDHEN and CDR2 SYDVKM. The CDR3 is 15 amino acids.

This clone was counted a few times. The V gene is TRBV4-1, the J gene TRBJ2-1, with D uncertain. Per the germline V gene, CDR1 is MGHRA and CDR2 is YSYEKL. CDR3 size: 16 residues. V was shortened by 1 base and J by 0 bases, with 10 bases between the two germline ends. In DNA, the CDR3 is TGCGCCAGCAGCCAAGGTTGGGGTCGCTCCTACAATGAGCAGTTCTTC. It codes for CASSQGWGRSYNEQFF.

V usage is TRBV28 and J usage is TRBJ2-1; TRBD2 matches 11 bases. The CDR3 has 15 amino acids. Germline assignment: CDR1 MDHEN and CDR2 SYDVKM. Germline trimming cut 8 bases from V and 7 bases from J; bases unmatched to any gene: 10. The CDR3 here is CASDSSGGASNEQFF. DNA of the CDR3: TGTGCCAGCGATAGTAGCGGGGGGGCTTCGAATGAGCAGTTCTTC.

This clone appeared a few times. This rearrangement joins TRBV7-2 to TRBJ2-5, with D tentatively TRBD2 (6 bases). CDR3 length: 13 amino acids. The germline CDR1 and CDR2 sequences are SGHTA and FQGNSA. Trimming removed 5 bases at V and 4 bases at J, with 11 bases between. For the CDR3, the DNA is TGTGCCAGCAGCACGGGACTGTCAGAGACCCAGTACTTC. Amino acid sequence: CASSTGLSETQYF.